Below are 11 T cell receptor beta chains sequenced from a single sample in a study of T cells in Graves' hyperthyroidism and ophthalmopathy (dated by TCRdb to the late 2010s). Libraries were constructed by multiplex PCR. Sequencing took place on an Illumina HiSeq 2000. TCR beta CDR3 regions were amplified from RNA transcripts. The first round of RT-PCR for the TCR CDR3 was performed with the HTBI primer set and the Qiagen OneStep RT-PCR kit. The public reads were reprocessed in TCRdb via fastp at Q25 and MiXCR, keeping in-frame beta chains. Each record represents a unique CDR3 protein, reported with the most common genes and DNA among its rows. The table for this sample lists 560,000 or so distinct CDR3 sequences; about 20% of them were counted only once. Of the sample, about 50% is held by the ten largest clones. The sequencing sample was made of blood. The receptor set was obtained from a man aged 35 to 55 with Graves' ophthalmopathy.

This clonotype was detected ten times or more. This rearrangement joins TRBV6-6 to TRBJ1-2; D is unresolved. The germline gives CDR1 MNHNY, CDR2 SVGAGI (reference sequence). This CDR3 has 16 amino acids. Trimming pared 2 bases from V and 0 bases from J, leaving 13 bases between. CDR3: CASSYTWARANYGYTF. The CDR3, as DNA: TGTGCCAGCAGTTACACGTGGGCGAGGGCTAACTATGGCTACACCTTC.

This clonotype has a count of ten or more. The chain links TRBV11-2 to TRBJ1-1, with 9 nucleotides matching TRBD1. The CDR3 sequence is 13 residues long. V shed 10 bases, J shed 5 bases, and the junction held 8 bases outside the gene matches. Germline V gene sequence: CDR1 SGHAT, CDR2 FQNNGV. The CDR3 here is CATEQGARTEAFF. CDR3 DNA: TGTGCCACGGAACAGGGGGCCAGGACTGAAGCTTTCTTT.

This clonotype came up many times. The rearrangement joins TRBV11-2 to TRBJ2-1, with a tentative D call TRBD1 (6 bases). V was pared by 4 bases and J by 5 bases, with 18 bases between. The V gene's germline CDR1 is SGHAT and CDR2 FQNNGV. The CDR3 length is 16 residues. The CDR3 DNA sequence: TGTGCCAGCAGCTACAGGGTTTCCCCAATGGACAATGAGCAGTTCTTC. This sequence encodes CASSYRVSPMDNEQFF.

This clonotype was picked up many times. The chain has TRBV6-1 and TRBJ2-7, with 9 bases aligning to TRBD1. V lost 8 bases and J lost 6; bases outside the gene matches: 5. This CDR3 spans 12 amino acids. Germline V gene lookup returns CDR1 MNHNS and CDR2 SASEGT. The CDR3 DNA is TGTGCCAGCGGGGGACAGGGCGGCGAGCAGTACTTC. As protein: CASGGQGGEQYF.

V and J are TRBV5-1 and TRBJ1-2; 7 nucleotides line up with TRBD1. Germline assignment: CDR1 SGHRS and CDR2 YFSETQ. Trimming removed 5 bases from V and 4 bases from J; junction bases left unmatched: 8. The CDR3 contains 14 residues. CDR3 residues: CASSPDRETYGYTF. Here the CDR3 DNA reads TGCGCCAGCAGTCCCGACAGGGAAACCTATGGCTACACCTTC. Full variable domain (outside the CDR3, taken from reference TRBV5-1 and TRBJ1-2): KAGVTQTPRYLIKTRGQQVTLSCSPISGHRSVSWYQQTPGQGLQFLFEYFSETQRNKGNFPGRFSGRQFSNSRSEMNVSTLELGDSALYLCASSPDRETYGYTFGSGTRLTVV.

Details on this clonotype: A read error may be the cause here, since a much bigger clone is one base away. CDR3 region: CSVVAGDTYGQYF. Written as DNA, the CDR3 is TGCAGCGTTGTAGCGGGAGACACCTACGGGCAGTACTTC. The genes are TRBV29-1 and TRBJ2-7, with 9 bases matching TRBD2. CDR3 length equals 13 residues. Germline V gene sequence: CDR1 SQVTM, CDR2 ANQGSEA.

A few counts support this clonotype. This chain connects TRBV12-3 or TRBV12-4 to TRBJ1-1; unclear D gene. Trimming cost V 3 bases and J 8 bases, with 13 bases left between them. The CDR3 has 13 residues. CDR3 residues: CASSFRVGKEAFF. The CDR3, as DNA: TGTGCCAGCAGTTTTAGGGTAGGGAAAGAAGCTTTCTTT.

CDR3 region: CASRSSIVQNIQYF. The CDR3, as DNA: TGTGCCAGCCGTTCCTCCATTGTCCAAAACATTCAGTACTTC. The chain uses TRBV6-5 and TRBJ2-4, with D uncertain. The CDR3 is 14 residues long. Germline CDR1 is MNHEY and CDR2 is SVGAGI. Trimming shortened V by 8 bases and J by 5 bases, and 16 bases separated the two germline ends.

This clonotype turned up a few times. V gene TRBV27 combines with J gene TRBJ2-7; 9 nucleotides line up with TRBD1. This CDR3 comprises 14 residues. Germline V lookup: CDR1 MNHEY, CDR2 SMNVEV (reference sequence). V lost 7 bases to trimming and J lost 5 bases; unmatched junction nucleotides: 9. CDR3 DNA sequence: TGTGCCAGCACCACCGGGACAGGGTATAACGAGCAGTACTTC. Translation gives CASTTGTGYNEQYF.

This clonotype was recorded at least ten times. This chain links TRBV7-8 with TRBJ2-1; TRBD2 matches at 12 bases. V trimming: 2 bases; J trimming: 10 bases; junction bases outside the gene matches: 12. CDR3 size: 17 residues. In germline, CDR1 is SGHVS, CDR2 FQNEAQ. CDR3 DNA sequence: TGTGCCAGCAGCTTACTAGCGGGGGGGCCTGATCTGACGGAGCAGTTCTTC. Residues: CASSLLAGGPDLTEQFF.

CDR3 sequence reads: CASSQDRVYEQYF. The DNA for the CDR3 is TGTGCCAGCAGCCAAGACAGGGTCTACGAGCAGTACTTC. The gene calls are TRBV14 and TRBJ2-7; D is possibly TRBD1 (5 bases). Trimming took off 0 bases at V and 3 bases at J, with 6 bases between the two ends. Germline V gene data show CDR1 as SGHDN and CDR2 as FVKESK. The CDR3 consists of 13 residues.